A single sample is the source of the 19 T cell receptor beta chains below, sequenced in a study of prognosis after radiotherapy for stage I lung cancer. Two-round multiplex PCR on genomic DNA was the method by which TCR beta CDR3 was amplified. Individual primers that were specific to each TRBV and TRBJ gene served in first-round PCR. Via MiXCR, TCRdb re-called the multiplex PCR reads, giving one row per CDR3 protein. The sample has over 10,000 distinct CDR3 sequences, 47% seen once. The sequencing used PBMCs, collected before or after stereotactic body radiation therapy (not recorded which). These receptors were collected from a donor over 45 with non-small cell lung cancer.

The chain joins TRBV5-1 to TRBJ2-3, with 7 bases aligning to TRBD2. The germline gives CDR1 SGHRS, CDR2 YFSETQ. The CDR3 consists of 15 residues. Trimming took 4 bases from V and 1 from J; bases not matched to a gene: 6. CDR3 nucleotide sequence: TGCGCCAGCAGCCCGCTAGCGGTAGGCACAGATACGCAGTATTTT. Translating gives CASSPLAVGTDTQYF.

By share, this clonotype ranks as medium-sized. The J gene is TRBJ2-7, the V gene TRBV15; D possibly uses TRBD1 or TRBD2 (5 bases each). CDR1 and CDR2 from the germline V gene are LNHNV and YYDKDF (reference sequence). Trimming shortened V by 0 bases and J by 2 bases, and 14 bases separated the two germline ends. CDR3 size: 16 residues. The CDR3 nucleotides read TGTGCCACCAGCAGAGATTCGGGGACCAAACCCTACGAGCAGTACTTC. It translates to CATSRDSGTKPYEQYF.

To note about this clonotype: No conserved phenylalanine or tryptophan is present at the end of the CDR3, so a read error is the likely explanation. V usage is TRBV18 and J usage is TRBJ1-3; the D gene is possibly TRBD1 (6 bases). The V gene's germline CDR1 is KGHSH and CDR2 LQKENI. This CDR3 region has 16 residues. Deletions cut 4 bases from V and 6 bases from J, with 19 bases between. The CDR3 region has the DNA TGTGCCAGCTCACTTGACAGGACGCACTCCGCAAACACCATATATTCT. Its protein product is CASSLDRTHSANTIYS.

This clonotype came up many times. The chain is built from TRBV9 and TRBJ2-6, with D perhaps given as TRBD1 or TRBD2 (7 bases each). The CDR3 extends over 18 amino acids. Between the trimmed V and J ends, which lost 4 bases and 0 bases, there was a span of 17 bases. Germline values: CDR1 SGDLS, CDR2 YYNGEE. CDR3 sequence (DNA): TGTGCCAGCAGCTTCCTTCCAGGGGGGGGCTCTGGGGCCAACGTCCTGACTTTC. This codes for CASSFLPGGGSGANVLTF.

In its sample, this clonotype ranks as medium-sized. This CDR3 is CASRRTSGRGDTQYF. The CDR3 nucleotides read TGTGCCAGCAGAAGGACTAGCGGGAGGGGAGATACGCAGTATTTT. The chain links TRBV28 to TRBJ2-3, with TRBD2 identical over 15 bases. Germline values: CDR1 MDHEN, CDR2 SYDVKM. V lost 6 bases and J lost 5; bases outside the gene matches: 3. The CDR3 is 15 residues long.

This clonotype was recorded many times. This chain uses TRBV9 with TRBJ2-2, with D hard to call. This CDR3 is built from 13 residues. The ends were cut back, 4 bases at V and 5 bases at J, with 9 bases in the middle. From germline, CDR1 is SGDLS and CDR2 YYNGEE. The CDR3 sequence: CASSSLGTGELFF. In DNA form, the CDR3 reads TGTGCCAGCAGCTCCCTTGGTACCGGGGAGCTGTTTTTT.

This chain uses TRBV5-1 with TRBJ2-5; 7 bases map to TRBD2. V lost 0 bases to trimming and J lost 5 bases; unmatched junction nucleotides: 1. This CDR3 region has 13 residues. Germline V gene sequence: CDR1 SGHRS, CDR2 YFSETQ. The chain's CDR3 is CASSLAAGETQYF. CDR3 sequence (DNA): TGCGCCAGCAGCTTGGCAGCGGGGGAGACCCAGTACTTC.

On this clonotype itself: The junction departs from the called germline gene at one end, perhaps through a read error. This chain joins TRBV19 and TRBJ2-3, with D possibly matching TRBD2 (5 bases). The CDR3 is made up of 15 amino acids. Germline CDR1 reads LNHDA; CDR2 reads SQIVND (reference sequence). For the CDR3, the DNA is TGTGCCAGTAGTATCGGAGAGGGTAACACAGATAAGCAGTATTTT. This gives the protein CASSIGEGNTDKQYF.

This clonotype ranks as medium-sized. The rearrangement joins TRBV27 to TRBJ2-3, with 8 bases lining up with TRBD2. The CDR3 runs to 14 residues. Germline lookup yields CDR1 MNHEY and CDR2 SMNVEV (reference sequence). J lost 4 bases, V lost 8 bases, and 8 bases had no gene match. As DNA, the CDR3 is TGTGCCAGCCAGCGGGGGAGTTGGCCAGATACGCAGTATTTT. It is translated as CASQRGSWPDTQYF.

The gene calls are TRBV15 and TRBJ2-7, with 8 bases fitting TRBD1. CDR3 length equals 15 residues. Germline V gene data show CDR1 as LNHNV and CDR2 as YYDKDF (reference sequence). Losses at the gene ends were 0 bases for V and 4 bases for J; bases not matched to a gene: 5. As DNA, the CDR3 is TGTGCCACCAGCAGAGATCCCAGACAGGGGTACGAGCAGTACTTC. It specifies CATSRDPRQGYEQYF.

CDR3 DNA sequence: TGTGCCAGCAGTGGGACTTGCTGGAGTGTGAATGAGCAGTTCTTC. Translated, it gives CASSGTCWSVNEQFF. J is TRBJ2-1 and V is TRBV6-1; TRBD2 might be the D (5 bases). The CDR3 covers 15 residues. The V gene's germline CDR1 is MNHNS and CDR2 SASEGT. The ends were cut back, 4 bases at V and 7 bases at J, with 17 bases in the middle.

V and J are TRBV11-2 and TRBJ1-1; the D gene is possibly TRBD1 (5 bases). The CDR3 sequence is 15 residues long. The V gene lost 7 bases and the J gene lost 1 base, with 16 bases spanning the gap. Germline CDR1 reads SGHAT; CDR2 reads FQNNGV. Here the CDR3 reads CASNAGDDRNTEAFF. The CDR3, as DNA: TGTGCCAGCAACGCCGGGGATGACAGGAACACTGAAGCTTTCTTT.

This clonotype is deemed medium-sized. The V gene is TRBV12-3 or TRBV12-4, the J gene TRBJ2-7; D is perhaps TRBD1 (5 bases). CDR3 size: 14 residues. V was cut by 6 bases and J by 4 bases, with 16 bases left in between. The CDR3 DNA is TGTGCCAGCAGCCCTCAAGGGGCACTTTACGAGCAGTACTTC. Protein sequence: CASSPQGALYEQYF.

The chain combines TRBV11-2 with TRBJ2-2; 10 nucleotides line up with TRBD2. The junction had 18 bases not matched to a gene; V was cut back by 5 bases and J by 12 bases. The CDR3 is made up of 17 amino acids. Germline V lookup: CDR1 SGHAT, CDR2 FQNNGV. Here the CDR3 DNA reads TGTGCCAGCAGCCAGGGACTAGCGAAATCGAACACCCGGCAGCTGTTTTTT. Residues: CASSQGLAKSNTRQLFF.

The V call is TRBV18, the J call TRBJ1-2; TRBD1 might be the D (5 bases). The V end was cut by 4 bases, the J end by 2 bases, with 11 bases between. Germline V gene data show CDR1 as KGHSH and CDR2 as LQKENI. The CDR3 has 14 amino acids. The CDR3 is CASSRNWDNYGYTF. As DNA, the CDR3 is TGTGCCAGCTCACGTAACTGGGACAACTATGGCTACACCTTC.

This clonotype occurred many times. The chain is built from TRBV5-1 and TRBJ2-6; the match to TRBD2 covers 11 bases. The CDR3 runs to 18 residues. The ends lost 4 bases at V and 3 bases at J; junction bases unmatched: 9. Germline-derived CDR1 and CDR2 are SGHRS and YFSETQ. The CDR3 is CASSITSGRVGGANVLTF. As DNA, the CDR3 is TGCGCCAGCAGCATAACTAGCGGGAGAGTAGGTGGGGCCAACGTCCTGACTTTC.

The V gene is TRBV15, the J gene TRBJ2-3, with D possibly TRBD2 on 6 matching bases. V was shortened by 0 bases and J by 4 bases, with 14 bases between the two germline ends. CDR1 LNHNV and CDR2 YYDKDF come from the germline V gene (reference sequence). The CDR3 is made up of 16 amino acids. CDR3 residues: CATSRELSGAADTQYF. In DNA form, the CDR3 reads TGTGCCACCAGCAGAGAACTGTCGGGAGCCGCAGATACGCAGTATTTT.

In this sample, this clonotype is medium-sized. This sequence joins TRBV7-2 and TRBJ2-2, with 13 bases that match TRBD2. This CDR3 is built from 15 residues. Germline loops: CDR1 SGHTA, CDR2 FQGNSA. J was trimmed by 4 bases and V by 6 bases; bases with no gene match: 2. DNA for the CDR3: TGTGCCAGCAGACTAGCGGGAGGGCCCACCGGGGAGCTGTTTTTT. The encoded protein is CASRLAGGPTGELFF.

This clonotype came up many times. The chain links TRBV7-9 to TRBJ2-2, with D maybe TRBD1 (5 bases). Trimming pared 4 bases from V and 3 bases from J, leaving 18 bases between. CDR3 length: 17 amino acids. The germline V gene has CDR1 SEHNR and CDR2 FQNEAQ (reference sequence). The CDR3 DNA reads as TGTGCCAGCAGCTACAGAAACCGACAGTGGGACACCGGGGAGCTGTTTTTT. The encoded protein is CASSYRNRQWDTGELFF.